This T cell receptor beta chain was captured by sequencing in a study of blood T cell repertoires in COVID-19. Turning to the study itself: Recovered Cohort 3 donors showed two negative PCRs, clearance, or symptom resolution. Samples of COVID-19 (acute and convalescent) were obtained from the United States, Italy and Spain. T cells, B-cell-depleted T cells, or PBMCs supplied cDNA or gDNA.

Looked up from germline, CDR1 is LGHDT and CDR2 is YNNKEL (reference sequence). Deletions cut 8 bases from V and 8 bases from J, with 11 bases between. The CDR3 runs 11 residues. Original handling: From reference gene primer amplification, estimates of nucleated cell counts were derived. Assay used: immunoSEQ multiplex PCR; TCRdb lists only in-frame clones, some missing. V and J calls and clone size follow that table, whereas D and trimming were derived from the DNA. The sample gives approximately 150,000 clones, around 80% of which show up once; 15% to 20% is in the top ten. The origin of this receptor is a woman between 70 and 85 years old in a cohort exposed to, infected with or recovered from COVID-19 (not recorded which). Material: PBMCs or T cells enriched from blood (not recorded which). This sequence joins TRBV3-1 (or the pseudogene TRBV3-2) and TRBJ2-3; no reliable D call. CDR3 bases: TGTGCCAGCGCCTCTCATAGTACGCAGTATTTT. It codes for CASASHSTQYF.